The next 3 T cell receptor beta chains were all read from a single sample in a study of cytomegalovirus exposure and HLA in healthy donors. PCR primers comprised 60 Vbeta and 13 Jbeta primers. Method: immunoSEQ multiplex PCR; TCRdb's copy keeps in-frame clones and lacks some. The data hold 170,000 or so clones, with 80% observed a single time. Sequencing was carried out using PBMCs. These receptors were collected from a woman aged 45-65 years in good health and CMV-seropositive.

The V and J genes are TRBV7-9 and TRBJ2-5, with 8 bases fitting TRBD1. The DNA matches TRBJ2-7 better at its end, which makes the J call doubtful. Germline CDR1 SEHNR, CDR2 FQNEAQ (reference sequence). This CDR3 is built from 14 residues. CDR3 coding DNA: TGTGCCAGCAGCCGACAGGGGAGCTCCTACGAGCAGTACTTC. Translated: CASSRQGSSYEQYF.

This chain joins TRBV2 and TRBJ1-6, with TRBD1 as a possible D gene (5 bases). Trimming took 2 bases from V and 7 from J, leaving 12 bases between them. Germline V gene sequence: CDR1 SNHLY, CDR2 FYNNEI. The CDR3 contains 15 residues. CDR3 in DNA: TGTGCCAGCAGTGAAATAGGGGTGGGGAATTCACCCCTCCACTTT. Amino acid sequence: CASSEIGVGNSPLHF.

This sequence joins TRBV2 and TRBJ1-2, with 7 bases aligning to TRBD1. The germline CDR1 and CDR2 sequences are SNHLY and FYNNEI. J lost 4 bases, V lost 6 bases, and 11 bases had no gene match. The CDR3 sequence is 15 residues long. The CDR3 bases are TGTGCCAGCAGCGAACGGACAGGCGGTATCTATGGCTACACCTTC. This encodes CASSERTGGIYGYTF. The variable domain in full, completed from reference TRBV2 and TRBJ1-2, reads EPEVTQTPSHQVTQMGQEVILRCVPISNHLYFYWYRQILGQKVEFLVSFYNNEISEKSEIFDDQFSVERPDGSNFTLKIRSTKLEDSAMYFCASSERTGGIYGYTFGSGTRLTVV.